These T cell receptor beta chains were read from a single sample in a study of cytomegalovirus exposure and HLA in healthy donors. The data were produced by immunoSEQ multiplex PCR, yet TCRdb's version contains in-frame clones alone and is incomplete. The table includes about 210,000 clones, roughly 77% detected once. The sample was PBMCs. The receptors were gathered from a male donor in good health and CMV-seropositive. CDR3s include the opening cysteine and the closing phenylalanine or tryptophan. A D gene is named only where the DNA matches it firmly. Size is omitted from some rows. Given values are once, few, many or a class for expanded clones.

V gene	clone size	J gene	D gene	CDR3 DNA	CDR3 protein
TRBV2	-	TRBJ1-2	TRBD1	TGTGCCAGCGGACAGGCGAGGGGCTATGGCTACACCTTC	CASGQARGYGYTF
TRBV21-1	-	TRBJ1-6	-	TGTGCCAGCAGCAAGGGGGGAAGCTCCTATAATTCACCCCTCCACTTT	CASSKGGSSYNSPLHF
TRBV27	-	TRBJ1-2	-	TGTGCCAGCAGTTTTGGCCCCCAGGGGCAAAACTATGGCTACACCTTC	CASSFGPQGQNYGYTF
TRBV7-9	-	TRBJ2-7	TRBD1	TGTGCCAGCAGCCAAAGGACAGGGACCCCCTACGAGCAGTACTTC	CASSQRTGTPYEQYF
TRBV7-2	-	TRBJ2-5	-	TGTGCCAGCAGCTCCACGGGGAGAGTGGCAGAGACCCAGTACTTC	CASSSTGRVAETQYF
TRBV6-5	-	TRBJ1-6	-	TGTGCCAGCAGCGGCGGAGGAGGGTCACCCCTCCACTTT	CASSGGGGSPLHF
TRBV5-6	-	TRBJ1-4	-	TGTGCCAGCAGCCGAGGACAAAACCTCGCCTATTTT	CASSRGQNLAYF
TRBV30	-	TRBJ1-1	-	TGTGCCTGGACCTTCAACTTGGACACTGAAGCTTTCTTT	CAWTFNLDTEAFF
TRBV6-5	few	TRBJ1-1	-	TGTGCCAGCAGTACGGACAGAATGAACACTGAAGCTTTCTTT	CASSTDRMNTEAFF
TRBV5-6	-	TRBJ2-7	-	TGTGCCAGCAGCTTGCAGGGGCTCTACGAGCAGTACTTC	CASSLQGLYEQYF
TRBV7-2	-	TRBJ2-7	TRBD1	TGTGCCAGCAGCCGATCCGGGACAGGGGTGTACGAGCAGTACTTC	CASSRSGTGVYEQYF
TRBV2	-	TRBJ1-4	-	TGTGCCAGCAGTGGGGTCAGGGGAAGTGAAAAACTGTTTTTT	CASSGVRGSEKLFF
TRBV11-1	-	TRBJ2-5	-	TGTGCCTCCTCCCTGGGAGAAGTAGAGACCCAGTACTTC	CASSLGEVETQYF
TRBV14	-	TRBJ2-7	-	TGTGCCAGCAGCAACAGGGAAATCAACGAGCAGTACTTC	CASSNREINEQYF
TRBV5-6	-	TRBJ2-1	-	TGTGCCAGCAGCTCCTCCCGTCCGGGTGCGGAGCAGTTCTTC	CASSSSRPGAEQFF
TRBV19	-	TRBJ2-2	-	TGTGCCAGTAGTCTTCTCAACACCGGGGAGCTGTTTTTT	CASSLLNTGELFF
TRBV7-2	-	TRBJ1-2	TRBD1	TGTGCCAGCAGCTCTTCACAGGGGAGCGGCTATGGCTACACCTTC	CASSSSQGSGYGYTF
TRBV5-5	-	TRBJ2-3	-	TGTGCCAGCAGCTGGGACTGGGGACTCCCTACAGATACGCAGTATTTT	CASSWDWGLPTDTQYF